This T cell receptor beta chain was identified in a study of cytomegalovirus exposure and HLA in healthy donors. PCR involved 60 Vbeta and 13 Jbeta primers. Method: immunoSEQ multiplex PCR; TCRdb's copy keeps in-frame clones and lacks some. There are 150,000 to 200,000 clones in the sample; about 75% occur only once, and roughly 5.8% lies in the top ten. This clone showed up just a few times. Antigen specificity is unknown. Other nucleotide sequences from this sample produce the same CDR3. This CDR3 comprises 15 residues. V shed 4 bases and J 3 bases; nucleotides not matched to a gene: 7. From germline, CDR1 is SGHRS and CDR2 YFSETQ. Study observations and caveats: Many donors shared some public TCRs, even though most TCR sequences were rare. TCR beta chain V- and J-gene trimming was linked, in a later analysis, to a missense variant in DCLRE1C. TCR beta sequences reportedly predicted most subjects' HLA-A and HLA-B alleles accurately. Reports described diagnosis of cytomegalovirus status by the classifier as highly specific and sensitive.

The gene calls are TRBV5-1 and TRBJ1-5, with 7 bases fitting TRBD1. The receptor was derived from a man aged 40-49 years in good health and CMV-seropositive. Sequencing was carried out using PBMCs. For the CDR3, the DNA is TGCGCCAGCAGCCCGGACGGACAGGTCAATCAGCCCCAGCATTTT. Amino acids: CASSPDGQVNQPQHF.